This T cell receptor (beta chain) was sequenced for a study of CD8+CD57+ T cells in acquired aplastic anemia. Study-wide results and caveats: Some 27 CD8+ CDR3 sequences were shared between patients and controls. Between the patient and control groups, CD8+ Simpson's diversity did not differ significantly.

TCR beta VDJ and CDR3 were profiled, and genomic DNA was the template. TCRdb processed the reads anew with MiXCR; each CDR3 protein has one entry. The data show around 400,000 distinct CDR3 sequences, about two thirds seen once. Points on this clonotype: Its matching antigen is unknown. The junction does not match germline at one end; this may be a read error.

The receptor comes from a human donor in good health, serving as a control. Specimen: sorted CD4+, CD8+, or CD8+CD57+ T cells (not recorded which) from PBMCs.

The chain's CDR3 is CASSRTGWDNHPQHF. The DNA of the CDR3 is TGTGCCAGTAGCAGGACGGGGTGGGACAATCATCCCCAGCATTTT. The chain recombines TRBV19 with TRBJ2-3; TRBD1 is a possible D gene (6 bases). The better agreement between TRBJ1-5 and the DNA end casts doubt on the J call. The CDR3 runs 15 residues. Germline V lookup: CDR1 LNHDA, CDR2 SQIVND (reference sequence).